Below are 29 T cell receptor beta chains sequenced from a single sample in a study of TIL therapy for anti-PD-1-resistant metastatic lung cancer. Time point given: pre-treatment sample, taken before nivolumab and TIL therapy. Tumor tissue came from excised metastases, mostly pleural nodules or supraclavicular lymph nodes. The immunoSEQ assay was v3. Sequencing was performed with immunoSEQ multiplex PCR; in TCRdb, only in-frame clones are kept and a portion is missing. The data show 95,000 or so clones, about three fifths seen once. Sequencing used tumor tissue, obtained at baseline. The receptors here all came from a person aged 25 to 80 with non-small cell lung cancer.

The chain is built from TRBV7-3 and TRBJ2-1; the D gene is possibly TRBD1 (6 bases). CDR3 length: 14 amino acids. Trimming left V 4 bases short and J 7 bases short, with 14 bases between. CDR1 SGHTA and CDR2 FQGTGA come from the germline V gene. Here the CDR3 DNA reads TGTGCCAGCAGCTCCGACCCCAGGGGTAATGAGCAGTTCTTC. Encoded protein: CASSSDPRGNEQFF. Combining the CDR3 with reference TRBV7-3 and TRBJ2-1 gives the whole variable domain GAGVSQTPSNKVTEKGKYVELRCDPISGHTALYWYRQSLGQGPEFLIYFQGTGAADDSGLPNDRFFAVRPEGSVSTLKIQRTERGDSAVYLCASSSDPRGNEQFFGPGTRLTVL.

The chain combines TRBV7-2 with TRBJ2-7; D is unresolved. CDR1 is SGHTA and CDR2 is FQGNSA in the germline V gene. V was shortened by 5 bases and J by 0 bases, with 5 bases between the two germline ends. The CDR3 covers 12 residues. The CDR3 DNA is TGTGCCAGCAGCCGAAGCTCCTACGAGCAGTACTTC. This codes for CASSRSSYEQYF.

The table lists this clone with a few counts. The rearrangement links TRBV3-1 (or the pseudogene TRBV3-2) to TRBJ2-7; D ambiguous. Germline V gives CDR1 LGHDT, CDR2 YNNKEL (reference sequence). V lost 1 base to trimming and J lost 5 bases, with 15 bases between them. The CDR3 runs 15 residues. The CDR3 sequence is CASSQVGRLLDEQYF. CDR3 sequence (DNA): TGTGCCAGCAGCCAAGTGGGCAGACTTCTCGACGAGCAGTACTTC.

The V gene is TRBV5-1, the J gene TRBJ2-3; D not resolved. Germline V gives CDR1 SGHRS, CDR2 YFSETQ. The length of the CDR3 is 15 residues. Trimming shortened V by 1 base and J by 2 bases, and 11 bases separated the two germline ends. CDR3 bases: TGCGCCAGCAGCTTGTACGACACATACACAGATACGCAGTATTTT. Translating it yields CASSLYDTYTDTQYF.

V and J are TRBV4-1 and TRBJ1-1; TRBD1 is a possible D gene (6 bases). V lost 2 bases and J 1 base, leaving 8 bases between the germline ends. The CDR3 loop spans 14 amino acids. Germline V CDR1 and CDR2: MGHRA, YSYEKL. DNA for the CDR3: TGCGCCAGCAGCCAACCAGGGGCGAACACTGAAGCTTTCTTT. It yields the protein CASSQPGANTEAFF.

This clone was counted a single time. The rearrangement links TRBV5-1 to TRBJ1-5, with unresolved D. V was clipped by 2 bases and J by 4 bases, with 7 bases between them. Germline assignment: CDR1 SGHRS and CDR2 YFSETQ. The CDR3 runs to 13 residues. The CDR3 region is CASSFGDNQPQHF. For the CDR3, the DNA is TGCGCCAGCAGCTTCGGGGATAATCAGCCCCAGCATTTT.

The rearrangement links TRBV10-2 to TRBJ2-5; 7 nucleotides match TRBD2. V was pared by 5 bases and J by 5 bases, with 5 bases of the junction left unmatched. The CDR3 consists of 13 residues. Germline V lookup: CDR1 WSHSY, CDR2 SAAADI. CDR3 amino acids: CASSMTSPETQYF. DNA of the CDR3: TGCGCCAGCAGTATGACTAGCCCCGAGACCCAGTACTTC.

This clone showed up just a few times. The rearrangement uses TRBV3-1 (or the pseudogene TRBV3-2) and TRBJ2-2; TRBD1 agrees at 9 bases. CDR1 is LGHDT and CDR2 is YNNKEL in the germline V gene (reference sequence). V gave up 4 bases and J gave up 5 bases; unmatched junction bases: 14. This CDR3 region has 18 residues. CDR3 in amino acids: CASSPKGTGDRVTGELFF. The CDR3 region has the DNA TGTGCCAGCAGCCCTAAAGGTACCGGGGACAGGGTTACCGGGGAGCTGTTTTTT.

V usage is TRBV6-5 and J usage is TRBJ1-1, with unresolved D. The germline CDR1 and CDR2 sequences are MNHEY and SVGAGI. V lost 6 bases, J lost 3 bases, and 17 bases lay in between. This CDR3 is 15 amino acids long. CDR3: CASRVDPRGDTEAFF. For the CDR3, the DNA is TGTGCCAGCAGAGTAGACCCTAGAGGTGACACTGAAGCTTTCTTT.

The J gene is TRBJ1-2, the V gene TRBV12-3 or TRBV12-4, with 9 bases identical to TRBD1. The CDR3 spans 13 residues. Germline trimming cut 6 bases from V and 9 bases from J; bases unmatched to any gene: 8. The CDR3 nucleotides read TGTGCCAGCAGCTCGGGACAGGGAACTCGCTACACCTTC. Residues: CASSSGQGTRYTF.

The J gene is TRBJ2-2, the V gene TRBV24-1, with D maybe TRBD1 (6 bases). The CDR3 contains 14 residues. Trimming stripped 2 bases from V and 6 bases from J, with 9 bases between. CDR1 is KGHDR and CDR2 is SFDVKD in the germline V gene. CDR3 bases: TGTGCCACCAGTGATTATACAGGGCCCGGGGAGCTGTTTTTT. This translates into CATSDYTGPGELFF.

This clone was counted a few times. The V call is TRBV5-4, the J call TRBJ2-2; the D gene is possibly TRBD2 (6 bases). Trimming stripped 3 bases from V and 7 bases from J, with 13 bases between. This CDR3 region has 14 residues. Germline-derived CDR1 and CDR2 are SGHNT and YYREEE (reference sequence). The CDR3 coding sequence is TGTGCCAGCAGCTCCCCCGGGGGTAACGGGGAGCTGTTTTTT. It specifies CASSSPGGNGELFF.

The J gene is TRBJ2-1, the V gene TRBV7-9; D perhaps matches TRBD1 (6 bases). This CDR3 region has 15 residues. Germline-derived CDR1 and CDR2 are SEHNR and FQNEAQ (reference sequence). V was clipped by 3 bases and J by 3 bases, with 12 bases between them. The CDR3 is CASSLAEGGYNEQFF. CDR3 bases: TGTGCCAGCAGCTTGGCTGAAGGGGGCTACAATGAGCAGTTCTTC.

In DNA form, the CDR3 reads TGTGCCAGCAGTGCCAAACCTAGCGGGAAGGCCGGGGAGCTGTTTTTT. This codes for CASSAKPSGKAGELFF. The chain uses TRBV25-1 and TRBJ2-2; 9 positions match TRBD2. V lost 4 bases to trimming and J lost 6 bases; unmatched junction nucleotides: 9. Germline CDR1 reads MGHDK; CDR2 reads SYGVNS. This CDR3 has 16 amino acids.

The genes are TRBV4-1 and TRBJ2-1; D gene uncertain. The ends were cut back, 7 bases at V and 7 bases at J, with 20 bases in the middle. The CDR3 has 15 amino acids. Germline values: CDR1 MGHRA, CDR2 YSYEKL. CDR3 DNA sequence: TGCGCCAGCACCCAGCAGCGACCCGCAAGTAATGAGCAGTTCTTC. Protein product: CASTQQRPASNEQFF.

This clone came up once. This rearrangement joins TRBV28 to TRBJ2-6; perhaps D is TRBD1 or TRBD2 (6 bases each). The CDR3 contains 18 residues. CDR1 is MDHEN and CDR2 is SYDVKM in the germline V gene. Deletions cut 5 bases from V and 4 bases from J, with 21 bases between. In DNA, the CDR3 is TGTGCCAGCAGTCGGGGGCCGGGACACTTATCGGGGGCCAACGTCCTGACTTTC. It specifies CASSRGPGHLSGANVLTF.

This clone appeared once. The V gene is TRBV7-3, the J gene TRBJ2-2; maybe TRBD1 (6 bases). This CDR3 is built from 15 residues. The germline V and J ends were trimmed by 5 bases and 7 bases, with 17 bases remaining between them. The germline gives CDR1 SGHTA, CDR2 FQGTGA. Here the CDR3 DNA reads TGTGCCAGCAGCGCATATAATACAGGGATCGGGGAGCTGTTTTTT. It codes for CASSAYNTGIGELFF. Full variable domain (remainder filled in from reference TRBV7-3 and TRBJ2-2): GAGVSQTPSNKVTEKGKYVELRCDPISGHTALYWYRQSLGQGPEFLIYFQGTGAADDSGLPNDRFFAVRPEGSVSTLKIQRTERGDSAVYLCASSAYNTGIGELFFGEGSRLTVL.

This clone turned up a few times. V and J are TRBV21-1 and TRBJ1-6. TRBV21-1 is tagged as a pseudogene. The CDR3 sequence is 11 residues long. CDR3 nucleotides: TGTGCCAGCAGCAAGGATTCACCCCTCCACTTT. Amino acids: CASSKDSPLHF.

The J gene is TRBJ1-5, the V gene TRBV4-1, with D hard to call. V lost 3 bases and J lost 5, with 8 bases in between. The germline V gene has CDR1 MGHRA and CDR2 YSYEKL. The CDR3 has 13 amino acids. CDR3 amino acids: CASSQDTDQPQHF. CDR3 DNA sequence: TGCGCCAGCAGCCAGGATACGGATCAGCCCCAGCATTTT.

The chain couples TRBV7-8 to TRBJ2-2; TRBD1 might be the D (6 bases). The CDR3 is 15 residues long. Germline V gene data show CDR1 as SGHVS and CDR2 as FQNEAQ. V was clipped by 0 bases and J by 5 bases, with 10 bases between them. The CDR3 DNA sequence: TGTGCCAGCAGCTTAGCGAGGGGGAATACCGGGGAGCTGTTTTTT. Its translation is CASSLARGNTGELFF.

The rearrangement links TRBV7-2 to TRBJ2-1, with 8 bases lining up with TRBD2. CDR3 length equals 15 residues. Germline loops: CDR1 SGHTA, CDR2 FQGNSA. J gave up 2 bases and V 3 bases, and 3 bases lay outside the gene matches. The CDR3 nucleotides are TGTGCCAGCAGCTTGGGACTAGTGGCCTACAATGAGCAGTTCTTC. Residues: CASSLGLVAYNEQFF.

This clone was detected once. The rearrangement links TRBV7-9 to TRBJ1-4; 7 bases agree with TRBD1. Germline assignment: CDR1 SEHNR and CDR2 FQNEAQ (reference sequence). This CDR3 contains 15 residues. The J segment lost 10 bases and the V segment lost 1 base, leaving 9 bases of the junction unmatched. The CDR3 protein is CASSLEDRPDGKLFF. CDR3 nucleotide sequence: TGTGCCAGCAGCTTAGAGGACAGGCCCGACGGAAAACTGTTTTTT.

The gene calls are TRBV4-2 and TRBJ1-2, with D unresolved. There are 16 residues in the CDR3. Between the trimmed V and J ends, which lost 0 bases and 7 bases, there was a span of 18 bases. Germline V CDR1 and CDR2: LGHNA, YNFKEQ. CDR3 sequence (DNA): TGTGCCAGCAGCCAAGATAGAACAGCCCTTGGTGCTGGCTACACCTTC. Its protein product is CASSQDRTALGAGYTF.

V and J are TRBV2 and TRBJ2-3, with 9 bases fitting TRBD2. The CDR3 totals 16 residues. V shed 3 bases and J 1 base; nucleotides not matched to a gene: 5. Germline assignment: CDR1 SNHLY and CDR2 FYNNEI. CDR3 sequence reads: CASSELGGGGTDTQYF. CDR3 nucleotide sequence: TGTGCCAGCAGTGAGTTAGGCGGGGGGGGCACAGATACGCAGTATTTT. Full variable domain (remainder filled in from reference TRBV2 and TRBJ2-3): EPEVTQTPSHQVTQMGQEVILRCVPISNHLYFYWYRQILGQKVEFLVSFYNNEISEKSEIFDDQFSVERPDGSNFTLKIRSTKLEDSAMYFCASSELGGGGTDTQYFGPGTRLTVL.

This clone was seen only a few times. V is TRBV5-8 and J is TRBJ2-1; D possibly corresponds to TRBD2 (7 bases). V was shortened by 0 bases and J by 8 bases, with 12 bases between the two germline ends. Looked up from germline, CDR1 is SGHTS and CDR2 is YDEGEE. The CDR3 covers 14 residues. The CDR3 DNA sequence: TGTGCCAGCAGCTTGGTGCGGGGGCCGGATGAGCAGTTCTTC. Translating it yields CASSLVRGPDEQFF. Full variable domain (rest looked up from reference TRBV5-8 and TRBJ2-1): EAGVTQSPTHLIKTRGQQATLRCSPISGHTSVYWYQQALGLGLQFLLWYDEGEERNRGNFPPRFSGRQFPNYSSELNVNALELEDSALYLCASSLVRGPDEQFFGPGTRLTVL.

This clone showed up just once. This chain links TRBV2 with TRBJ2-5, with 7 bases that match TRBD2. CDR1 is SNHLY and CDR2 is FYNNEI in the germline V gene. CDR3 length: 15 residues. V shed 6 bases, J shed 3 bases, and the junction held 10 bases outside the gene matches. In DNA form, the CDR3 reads TGTGCCAGCAGCCCTGGGGGGACTAAAAAAGAGACCCAGTACTTC. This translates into CASSPGGTKKETQYF. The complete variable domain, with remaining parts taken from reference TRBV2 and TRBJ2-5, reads EPEVTQTPSHQVTQMGQEVILRCVPISNHLYFYWYRQILGQKVEFLVSFYNNEISEKSEIFDDQFSVERPDGSNFTLKIRSTKLEDSAMYFCASSPGGTKKETQYFGPGTRLLVL.

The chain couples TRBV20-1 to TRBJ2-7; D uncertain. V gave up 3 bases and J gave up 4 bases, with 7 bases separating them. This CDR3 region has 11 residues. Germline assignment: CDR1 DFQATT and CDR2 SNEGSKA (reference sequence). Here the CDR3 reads CSASPLYEQYF. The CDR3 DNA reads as TGCAGTGCTAGCCCTCTTTACGAGCAGTACTTC.

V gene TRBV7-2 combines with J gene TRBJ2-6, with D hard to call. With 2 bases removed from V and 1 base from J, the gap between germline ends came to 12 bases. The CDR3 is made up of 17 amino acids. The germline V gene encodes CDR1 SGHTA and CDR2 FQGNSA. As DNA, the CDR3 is TGTGCCAGCAGCTTAATGGGCATCATATCTGGGGCCAACGTCCTGACTTTC. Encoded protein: CASSLMGIISGANVLTF.

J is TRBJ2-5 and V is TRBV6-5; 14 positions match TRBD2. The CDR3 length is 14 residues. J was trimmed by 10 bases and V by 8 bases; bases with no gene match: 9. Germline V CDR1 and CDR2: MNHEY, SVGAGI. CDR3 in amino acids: CASRPGTSGSNQYF. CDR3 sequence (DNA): TGTGCCAGCCGCCCCGGGACTAGCGGGAGCAACCAGTACTTC.